These 28 T cell receptor beta chains share one sample of origin, sequenced in a study of shared clonotypes between healthy human individuals. Sequenced by immunoSEQ multiplex PCR; TCRdb stores in-frame clones only, minus some. Among 800,000 to 1,200,000 clones listed, approximately 78% were seen once. The sample taken for sequencing was memory CD4+ T cells from PBMCs. The subset here: CD45RA-negative fraction. Every receptor here comes from a man between 18 and 35 years old in good health. Some clones in this sample may be carry-over from other donors' samples.

The rearrangement uses TRBV28 and TRBJ2-3, with 9 bases fitting TRBD1. This CDR3 spans 16 amino acids. V trimming: 7 bases; J trimming: 4 bases; junction bases outside the gene matches: 12. CDR1 is MDHEN and CDR2 is SYDVKM in the germline V gene. The CDR3 region is CASTSPPGQGADTQYF. The CDR3 DNA follows: TGTGCCAGCACCTCACCCCCGGGACAGGGTGCAGATACGCAGTATTTT.

The V call is TRBV28, the J call TRBJ2-5; D call uncertain. Trimming pared 7 bases from V and 2 bases from J, leaving 14 bases between. This CDR3 comprises 14 residues. Germline V gene data show CDR1 as MDHEN and CDR2 as SYDVKM. The CDR3 protein is CASTLDGGQETQYF. CDR3 in DNA: TGTGCCAGCACCCTCGACGGCGGTCAAGAGACCCAGTACTTC.

This chain links TRBV28 with TRBJ1-2; the match to TRBD1 covers 11 bases. J gave up 2 bases and V 9 bases, and 8 bases lay outside the gene matches. Germline V gene lookup returns CDR1 MDHEN and CDR2 SYDVKM. The CDR3 sequence is 15 residues long. The CDR3: CASYEDRGPNYGYTF. CDR3 coding DNA: TGTGCCAGTTATGAGGACAGGGGGCCCAACTATGGCTACACCTTC.

A single count supports this clone. This chain uses TRBV7-2 with TRBJ2-3; D is undetermined. This CDR3 region has 14 residues. Germline V gene lookup returns CDR1 SGHTA and CDR2 FQGNSA. Trimming removed 5 bases from V and 0 bases from J, with 9 bases in between. The CDR3 sequence: CASSTTLSTDTQYF. CDR3 DNA sequence: TGTGCCAGCAGCACTACCCTAAGCACAGATACGCAGTATTTT.

The V and J genes are TRBV27 and TRBJ1-1; 7 nucleotides match TRBD1. Per the germline V gene, CDR1 is MNHEY and CDR2 is SMNVEV (reference sequence). The CDR3 is 16 amino acids. The junction had 11 bases not matched to a gene; V was cut back by 6 bases and J by 1 base. The chain's CDR3 is CASSGRDRLRNTEAFF. CDR3 coding DNA: TGTGCCAGCAGCGGAAGGGACAGACTGAGGAACACTGAAGCTTTCTTT.

The genes are TRBV4-3 and TRBJ1-2; TRBD1 matches 9 bases. CDR3 size: 16 residues. Germline CDR1 is LGHNA and CDR2 is YSLEER. The V segment lost 4 bases and the J segment 8 bases; nucleotides outside the gene matches: 14. This CDR3 reads CASSPYGGQGLGGYTF. DNA of the CDR3: TGCGCCAGCAGCCCCTACGGCGGACAGGGGTTGGGCGGCTACACCTTC.

This chain uses TRBV7-2 with TRBJ2-1; 11 bases agree with TRBD1. Looked up from germline, CDR1 is SGHTA and CDR2 is FQGNSA. The CDR3 runs 15 residues. V lost 6 bases, J lost 4 bases, and 5 bases stayed unmatched. CDR3 coding DNA: TGTGCCAGCAGGGGGGACAGGGGGATTTACAATGAGCAGTTCTTC. Encoded protein: CASRGDRGIYNEQFF.

The chain couples TRBV5-1 to TRBJ1-2, with D uncertain. Germline assignment: CDR1 SGHRS and CDR2 YFSETQ. Trimming pared 1 base from V and 5 bases from J, leaving 12 bases between. CDR3 size: 14 residues. CDR3 coding DNA: TGCGCCAGCAGCTTGCGCAGTTTCTCATATGGCTACACCTTC. This codes for CASSLRSFSYGYTF.

V is TRBV28 and J is TRBJ1-1; D not certain. Germline CDR1 reads MDHEN; CDR2 reads SYDVKM. Trimming removed 3 bases from V and 7 bases from J, with 12 bases in between. The CDR3 length is 13 residues. The CDR3 DNA sequence: TGTGCCAGCAGTTTTGTAGCGGGGTATGAAGCTTTCTTT. Its translation: CASSFVAGYEAFF.

The rearrangement links TRBV7-2 to TRBJ1-2; 10 positions match TRBD1. After removal of 5 bases from V and 7 bases from J, the junction contained 13 bases not matched to a gene. The germline CDR1 and CDR2 sequences are SGHTA and FQGNSA. The CDR3 is 16 amino acids. CDR3 in DNA: TGTGCCAGCAGCAGCCGGGACAGGGGTCCATTAGGTGGCTACACCTTC. Amino acids: CASSSRDRGPLGGYTF.

The chain has TRBV2 and TRBJ2-5, with D possibly TRBD1 on 5 matching bases. The better agreement between TRBJ2-7 and the DNA end casts doubt on the J call. This CDR3 region has 15 residues. Germline V gene sequence: CDR1 SNHLY, CDR2 FYNNEI. Here the CDR3 reads CASSGGRASSYEQYF. CDR3 nucleotide sequence: TGTGCCAGCAGTGGGGGCAGGGCGAGCTCCTACGAGCAGTACTTC.

This chain links TRBV11-3 with TRBJ2-7, with D possibly TRBD2 on 5 matching bases. V dropped 3 bases and J dropped 8 bases, with 23 bases sitting between them. This CDR3 is 16 amino acids long. Per the germline V gene, CDR1 is SGHNT and CDR2 is YENEEA. The CDR3 here is CASSFKVLFRGEQQYF. DNA for the CDR3: TGTGCCAGCAGCTTTAAAGTCTTATTTCGTGGGGAGCAGCAGTACTTC.

The V and J genes are TRBV14 and TRBJ1-1; D ambiguous. The germline V and J ends were trimmed by 6 bases and 12 bases, with 17 bases remaining between them. This CDR3 spans 12 amino acids. CDR1 is SGHDN, CDR2 FVKESK, per germline. CDR3 sequence reads: CASRQTLGSTFF. CDR3 sequence (DNA): TGTGCCAGCAGGCAGACCTTGGGATCGACTTTCTTT.

CDR3 coding DNA: TGCGCCAGCAGCTTGCCCCGGACAGGGAGATACAATGAGCAGTTCTTC. It codes for CASSLPRTGRYNEQFF. The chain links TRBV5-1 to TRBJ2-1, with 8 bases fitting TRBD1. In germline, CDR1 is SGHRS, CDR2 YFSETQ. There are 16 residues in the CDR3. V trimming: 1 base; J trimming: 4 bases; junction bases outside the gene matches: 7.

V usage is TRBV2 and J usage is TRBJ2-3; TRBD1 or TRBD2 may be the D gene (5 bases each). Trimming left V 8 bases short and J 5 bases short, with 14 bases between. There are 13 residues in the CDR3. Germline CDR1 reads SNHLY; CDR2 reads FYNNEI. CDR3 residues: CASLLEGLDTQYF. The CDR3 nucleotides read TGTGCCAGCCTACTTGAGGGGCTAGATACGCAGTATTTT.

The V call is TRBV19, the J call TRBJ1-5, with D possibly matching TRBD1 (5 bases). CDR1 is LNHDA and CDR2 is SQIVND in the germline V gene (reference sequence). The CDR3 loop spans 16 amino acids. The V end was cut by 3 bases, the J end by 0 bases, with 12 bases between. CDR3 sequence: CASSIGAGYSNQPQHF. The CDR3 coding sequence is TGTGCCAGTAGTATTGGGGCAGGGTATAGCAATCAGCCCCAGCATTTT.

The chain uses TRBV6-5 and TRBJ2-5; D may be TRBD2 (6 bases). V gave up 6 bases and J gave up 1 base, with 15 bases separating them. This CDR3 region has 15 residues. Germline V gene lookup returns CDR1 MNHEY and CDR2 SVGAGI. This CDR3 reads CASRGLRGVQETQYF. CDR3 DNA: TGTGCCAGCAGAGGACTAAGAGGTGTCCAAGAGACCCAGTACTTC.

CDR3: CASSPDRGGGNQPQHF. The CDR3 bases are TGTGCCAGCTCACCAGACAGGGGTGGGGGCAATCAGCCCCAGCATTTT. The V call is TRBV18, the J call TRBJ1-5; 8 bases map to TRBD1. V lost 2 bases, J lost 2 bases, and 5 bases stayed unmatched. The CDR3 totals 16 residues. Germline assignment: CDR1 KGHSH and CDR2 LQKENI.

Concerning this clone itself: The sample holds other DNA sequences that translate to the same CDR3. This chain uses TRBV11-3 with TRBJ2-1, with D unclear. Trimming removed 1 base at V and 3 bases at J, with 7 bases between. Germline V gene lookup returns CDR1 SGHNT and CDR2 YENEEA. CDR3 length equals 14 residues. CDR3 in amino acids: CASSLGGSYNEQFF. The CDR3 DNA reads TGTGCCAGCAGCTTAGGTGGCAGCTACAATGAGCAGTTCTTC.

The chain joins TRBV7-8 to TRBJ2-3; 7 bases align to TRBD1. This CDR3 is 16 amino acids long. Germline CDR1 is SGHVS and CDR2 is FQNEAQ. The trim removed 5 bases at V and 8 bases at J, leaving 16 bases unmatched. CDR3: CASSSRQGTVVGTQYF. The CDR3 DNA reads as TGTGCCAGCAGCAGTCGGCAAGGGACAGTAGTGGGTACGCAGTATTTT.

V and J are TRBV5-1 and TRBJ2-1; 12 bases are a match to TRBD2. CDR1 and CDR2 from the germline V gene are SGHRS and YFSETQ. The CDR3 consists of 16 residues. The trim removed 0 bases at V and 8 bases at J, leaving 6 bases unmatched. The CDR3 DNA sequence: TGCGCCAGCAGCTTGGGGAGGACTAGCGGGATCTATGAGCAGTTCTTC. Translation gives CASSLGRTSGIYEQFF.

The chain is built from TRBV28 and TRBJ2-2, with 9 positions matching TRBD1. CDR3 length: 16 residues. Germline CDR1 reads MDHEN; CDR2 reads SYDVKM. Unmatched junction bases numbered 6, after V lost 5 bases and J lost 2 bases. CDR3 in amino acids: CASSAPGQGNTGELFF. As DNA, the CDR3 is TGTGCCAGCAGTGCCCCGGGACAGGGAAACACCGGGGAGCTGTTTTTT.

In nucleotides, the CDR3 is TGTGCCATAGGGACGAACGAGCAGTACTTC. It translates to CAIGTNEQYF. V usage is TRBV10-3 and J usage is TRBJ2-7; D might be TRBD1 or TRBD2, each matching 5 bases. V dropped 9 bases and J dropped 5 bases, with 8 bases sitting between them. Germline CDR1 is ENHRY and CDR2 is SYGVKD. CDR3 size: 10 residues.

The chain combines TRBV7-9 with TRBJ1-1, with D perhaps TRBD1 (5 bases). The CDR3 is 16 amino acids. V was pared by 1 base and J by 2 bases, with 14 bases between. The germline V gene has CDR1 SEHNR and CDR2 FQNEAQ (reference sequence). CDR3 protein: CASSLVPGQGNTEAFF. CDR3 nucleotide sequence: TGTGCCAGCAGCTTAGTCCCCGGGCAGGGCAACACTGAAGCTTTCTTT.

The chain joins TRBV2 to TRBJ2-3, with D unclear. Deletions cut 4 bases from V and 2 bases from J, with 4 bases between. In germline, CDR1 is SNHLY, CDR2 FYNNEI. CDR3 length: 12 amino acids. This chain's CDR3 is CASSVYTDTQYF. CDR3 DNA: TGTGCCAGCAGTGTATACACAGATACGCAGTATTTT.

The rearrangement joins TRBV10-1 to TRBJ2-4, with D perhaps TRBD1 or TRBD2 (6 bases each). Germline-derived CDR1 and CDR2 are WNHNN and SYGVQD (reference sequence). CDR3 length: 21 amino acids. Deletions cut 0 bases from V and 0 bases from J, with 24 bases between. The CDR3 DNA reads as TGCGCCAGCAGTGAGTCTGGCCAGGGGAGGTCCGGGGATATAGCCAAAAACATTCAGTACTTC. Residues: CASSESGQGRSGDIAKNIQYF.

This sequence joins TRBV28 and TRBJ1-4; TRBD1 agrees at 7 bases. Germline V gives CDR1 MDHEN, CDR2 SYDVKM. With 2 bases clipped from V and 7 bases from J, the junction kept 1 base outside the gene matches. The CDR3 runs to 13 residues. The CDR3: CASSLQGVEKLFF. The CDR3 bases are TGTGCCAGCAGTTTACAGGGGGTTGAAAAACTGTTTTTT.

The chain joins TRBV5-1 to TRBJ2-7; the D is unclear. V lost 0 bases and J 1 base, leaving 8 bases between the germline ends. The length of the CDR3 is 14 residues. CDR1 is SGHRS, CDR2 YFSETQ, per germline. The CDR3 nucleotides read TGCGCCAGCAGCTTGGAAGCAGCTTCCTACGAGCAGTACTTC. As protein: CASSLEAASYEQYF.